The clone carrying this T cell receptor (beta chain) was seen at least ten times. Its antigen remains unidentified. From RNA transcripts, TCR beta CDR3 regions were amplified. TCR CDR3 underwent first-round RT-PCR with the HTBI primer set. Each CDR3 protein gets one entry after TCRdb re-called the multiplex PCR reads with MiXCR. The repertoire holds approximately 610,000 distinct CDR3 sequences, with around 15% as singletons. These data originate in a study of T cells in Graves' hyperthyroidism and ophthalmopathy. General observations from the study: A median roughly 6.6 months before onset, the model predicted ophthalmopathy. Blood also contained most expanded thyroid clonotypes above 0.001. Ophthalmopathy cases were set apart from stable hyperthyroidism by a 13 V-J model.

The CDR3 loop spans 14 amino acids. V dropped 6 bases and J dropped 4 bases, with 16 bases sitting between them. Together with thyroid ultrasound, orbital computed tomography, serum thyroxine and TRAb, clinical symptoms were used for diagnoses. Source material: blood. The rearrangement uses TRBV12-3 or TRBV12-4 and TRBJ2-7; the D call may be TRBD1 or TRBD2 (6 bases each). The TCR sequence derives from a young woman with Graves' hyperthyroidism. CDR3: CASSGGTLIYEQYF. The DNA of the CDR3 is TGTGCCAGCAGCGGAGGGACATTGATTTACGAGCAGTACTTC.